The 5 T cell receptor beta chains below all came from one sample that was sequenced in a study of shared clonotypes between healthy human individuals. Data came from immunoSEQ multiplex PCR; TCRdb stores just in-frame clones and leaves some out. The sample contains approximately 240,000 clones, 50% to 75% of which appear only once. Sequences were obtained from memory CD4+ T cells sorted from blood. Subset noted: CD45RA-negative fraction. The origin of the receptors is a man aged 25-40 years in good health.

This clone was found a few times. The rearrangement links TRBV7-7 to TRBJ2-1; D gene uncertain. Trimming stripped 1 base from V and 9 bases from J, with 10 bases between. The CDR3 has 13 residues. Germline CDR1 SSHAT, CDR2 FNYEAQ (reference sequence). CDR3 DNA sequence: TGTGCCAGCAGCTTAGACCCCTCCTCTGAGCAGTTCTTC. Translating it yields CASSLDPSSEQFF.

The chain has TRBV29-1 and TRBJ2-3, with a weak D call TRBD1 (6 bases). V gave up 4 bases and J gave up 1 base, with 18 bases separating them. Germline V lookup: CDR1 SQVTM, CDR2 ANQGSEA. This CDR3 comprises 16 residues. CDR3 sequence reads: CSVAAGTPRGTDTQYF. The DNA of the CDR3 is TGCAGCGTTGCTGCCGGGACACCGAGGGGCACAGATACGCAGTATTTT.

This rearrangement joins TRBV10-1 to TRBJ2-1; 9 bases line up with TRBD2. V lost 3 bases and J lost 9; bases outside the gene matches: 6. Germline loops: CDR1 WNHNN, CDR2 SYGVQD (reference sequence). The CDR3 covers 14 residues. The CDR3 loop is CASSDPSGTAEQFF. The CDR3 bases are TGCGCCAGCAGTGATCCTAGCGGGACGGCTGAGCAGTTCTTC.

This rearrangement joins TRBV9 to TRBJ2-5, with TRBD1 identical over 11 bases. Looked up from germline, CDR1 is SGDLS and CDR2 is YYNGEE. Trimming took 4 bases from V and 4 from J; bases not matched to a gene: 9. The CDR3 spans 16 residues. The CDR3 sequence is CASSPPSGTGGETQYF. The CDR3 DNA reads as TGTGCCAGCAGCCCTCCTTCCGGGACAGGGGGAGAGACCCAGTACTTC.

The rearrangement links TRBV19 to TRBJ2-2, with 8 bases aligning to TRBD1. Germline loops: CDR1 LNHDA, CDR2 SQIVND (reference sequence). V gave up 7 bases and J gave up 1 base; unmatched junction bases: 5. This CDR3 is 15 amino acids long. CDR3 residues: CASIRTGRNTGELFF. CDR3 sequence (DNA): TGTGCCAGTATCCGGACAGGGCGGAACACCGGGGAGCTGTTTTTT. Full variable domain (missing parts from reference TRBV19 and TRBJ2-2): DGGITQSPKYLFRKEGQNVTLSCEQNLNHDAMYWYRQDPGQGLRLIYYSQIVNDFQKGDIAEGYSVSREKKESFPLTVTSAQKNPTAFYLCASIRTGRNTGELFFGEGSRLTVL.